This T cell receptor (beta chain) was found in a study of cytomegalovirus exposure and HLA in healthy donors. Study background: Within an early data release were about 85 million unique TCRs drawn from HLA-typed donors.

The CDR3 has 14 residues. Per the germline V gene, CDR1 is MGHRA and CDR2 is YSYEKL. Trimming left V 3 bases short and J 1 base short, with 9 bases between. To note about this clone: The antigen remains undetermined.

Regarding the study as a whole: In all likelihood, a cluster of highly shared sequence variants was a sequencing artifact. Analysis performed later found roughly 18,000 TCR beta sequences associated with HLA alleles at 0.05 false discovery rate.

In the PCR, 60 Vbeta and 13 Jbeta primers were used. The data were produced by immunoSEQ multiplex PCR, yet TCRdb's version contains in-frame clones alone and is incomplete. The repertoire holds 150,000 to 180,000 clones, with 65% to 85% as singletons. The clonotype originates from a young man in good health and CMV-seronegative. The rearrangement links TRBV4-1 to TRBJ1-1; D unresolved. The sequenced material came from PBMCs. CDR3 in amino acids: CASSHNLGNTEAFF. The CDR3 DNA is TGCGCCAGCAGCCATAACCTCGGGAACACTGAAGCTTTCTTT.